Here is one T cell receptor (beta chain) with its context. The data derive from a study of blood T cell repertoires in COVID-19. V shed 8 bases, J shed 1 base, and the junction held 11 bases outside the gene matches. CDR1 and CDR2 (germline): MNHEY, SVGAGI. The CDR3 spans 15 residues. Generated by immunoSEQ multiplex PCR, the TCRdb table keeps only in-frame clones and is missing some. The table lists some 120,000 clones, about 89% of them singletons. The rearrangement links TRBV6-5 to TRBJ2-7; 7 nucleotides align to TRBD2. The sample comprised peripheral blood. The TCR comes from a man aged 35-49 years with acute or convalescent COVID-19. CDR3 in amino acids: CASDGLGEGSYEQYF. CDR3 nucleotides: TGTGCCAGCGATGGTTTGGGGGAGGGATCCTACGAGCAGTACTTC.